This T cell receptor beta chain was identified during a study of human T cells and chemical hapten exposure. Study findings and constraints: Each of the donors had alopecia, so their immune responses may not resemble those of healthy people.

Described time point: patch test 1, 2 weeks after DPC sensitization. The sample's treatment: therapeutic diphenylcyclopropenone sensitization with weekly scalp DPC. Original analysis: Per-sample TCR counts ranged from about 20,000 to 700,000, median approximately 98,000. Via MiXCR, TCRdb re-called the RACE reads, giving one row per CDR3 protein. Clone size and V and J calls follow TCRdb, not the original study. The sample has tens of thousands of distinct CDR3 sequences; around 9.3% are singletons. This clonotype was recorded many times. Antigen specificity is unknown. There are 14 residues in the CDR3. Germline CDR1 SEHNR, CDR2 FQNEAQ (reference sequence). The germline V and J ends were trimmed by 1 base and 4 bases, with 11 bases remaining between them.

Sequencing was performed on whole blood, taken in connection with sensitization to the hapten diphenylcyclopropenone (DPC). The sequence was collected from a woman in her forties with alopecia areata. Some clones in this sample may be carry-over from other donors' samples. The V and J genes are TRBV7-9 and TRBJ2-7; D is perhaps TRBD2 (6 bases). CDR3 DNA: TGTGCCAGCAGCTTAGGAGCGGGCGGTTACGAGCAGTACTTC. Protein sequence: CASSLGAGGYEQYF.